This T cell receptor beta chain was recorded in a study of T cells after yellow fever vaccination. Study-wide results and caveats: Although the secondary response was weaker, it peaked faster, at day 5 versus 15.

Each CDR3 protein gets one entry after TCRdb re-called the 5' RACE reads with MiXCR. The table includes 400,000 or so distinct CDR3 sequences, 18% detected once. This clonotype was seen more than once but under ten times. Its antigen is unknown. The junction had 7 bases not matched to a gene; V was cut back by 3 bases and J by 4 bases. The germline CDR1 and CDR2 sequences are SGHRS and YFSETQ. The CDR3 length is 14 residues. This chain uses TRBV5-1 with TRBJ2-7, with 7 bases identical to TRBD1. Material: PBMCs, obtained before the yellow fever booster vaccination. The TCR comes from a man aged 18-30 years who received the YFV17D yellow fever vaccine. The CDR3 DNA sequence: TGCGCCAGCAGCTCCCGACAGGGAGAGTACGAGCAGTACTTC. Its protein product is CASSSRQGEYEQYF.